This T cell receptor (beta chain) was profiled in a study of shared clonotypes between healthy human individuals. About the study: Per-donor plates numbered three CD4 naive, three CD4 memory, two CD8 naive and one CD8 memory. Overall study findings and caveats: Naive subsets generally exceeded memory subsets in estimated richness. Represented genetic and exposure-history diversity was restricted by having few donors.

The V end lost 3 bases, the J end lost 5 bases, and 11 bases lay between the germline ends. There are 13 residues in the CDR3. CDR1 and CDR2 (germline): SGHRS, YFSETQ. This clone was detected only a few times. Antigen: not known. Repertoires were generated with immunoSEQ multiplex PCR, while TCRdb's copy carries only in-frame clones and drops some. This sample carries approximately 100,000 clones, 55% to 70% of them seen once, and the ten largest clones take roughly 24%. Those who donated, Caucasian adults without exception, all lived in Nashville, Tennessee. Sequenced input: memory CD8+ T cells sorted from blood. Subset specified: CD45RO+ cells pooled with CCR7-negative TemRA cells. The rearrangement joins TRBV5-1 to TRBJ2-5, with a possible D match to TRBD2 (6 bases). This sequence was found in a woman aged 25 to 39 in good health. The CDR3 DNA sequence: TGCGCCAGCAGCTCCCCCCGGGGGGAGACCCAGTACTTC. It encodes CASSSPRGETQYF.